These 24 T cell receptor beta chains originate from one sample sequenced in a study of cytomegalovirus exposure and HLA in healthy donors. In the PCR, 60 Vbeta and 13 Jbeta primers were used. TCRdb's table, derived via immunoSEQ multiplex PCR, lists solely in-frame clones and lacks some. Here the sample spans some 99,000 clones, approximately 69% being singletons. The sequencing input was PBMCs. These receptors were collected from a female donor in good health and CMV-seronegative.

V and J are TRBV15 and TRBJ2-7; D not resolved. Germline V gene lookup returns CDR1 LNHNV and CDR2 YYDKDF (reference sequence). The CDR3 runs 16 residues. Between the trimmed V and J ends, which lost 0 bases and 2 bases, there was a span of 14 bases. The CDR3 nucleotides are TGTGCCACCAGCAGAGATACCCCCCGGGTTCCCTACGAGCAGTACTTC. Translation gives CATSRDTPRVPYEQYF.

The chain uses TRBV7-9 and TRBJ1-3; 8 positions agree with TRBD1. Germline V gene lookup returns CDR1 SEHNR and CDR2 FQNEAQ (reference sequence). This CDR3 is 17 amino acids long. Unmatched junction bases numbered 8, after V lost 4 bases and J lost 0 bases. CDR3 sequence: CASSSPTGASSGNTIYF. The DNA for the CDR3 is TGTGCCAGCAGCTCTCCGACAGGGGCGAGCTCTGGAAACACCATATATTTT.

The rearrangement links TRBV6-4 to TRBJ2-5, with 11 positions matching TRBD2. J gave up 4 bases and V 3 bases, and 4 bases lay outside the gene matches. The germline V gene encodes CDR1 MRHNA and CDR2 SNTAGT. This CDR3 has 15 residues. The CDR3, as DNA: TGTGCCAGCAGTGAGTTTGGACTAGCGGGAGAGACCCAGTACTTC. Translation: CASSEFGLAGETQYF.

V gene TRBV5-1 combines with J gene TRBJ1-2; weak D call: TRBD1 (6 bases). The germline V gene encodes CDR1 SGHRS and CDR2 YFSETQ. Trimming removed 0 bases from V and 6 bases from J, with 15 bases in between. CDR3 length equals 15 residues. CDR3 protein: CASSLAGQGFDGYTF. In nucleotides, the CDR3 is TGCGCCAGCAGCTTGGCCGGGCAGGGGTTCGATGGCTACACCTTC.

This clone was seen more than once but under ten times. The genes are TRBV4-1 and TRBJ2-1, with 7 positions matching TRBD1. The germline CDR1 and CDR2 sequences are MGHRA and YSYEKL. V was clipped by 2 bases and J by 15 bases; unmatched bases: 7. The CDR3 has 12 amino acids. In DNA form, the CDR3 reads TGCGCCAGCAGCCAAACAGGGGTGGACCGGTTCTTC. Its translation: CASSQTGVDRFF.

This clone was seen a few times. This chain uses TRBV10-2 with TRBJ2-7, with TRBD1 as a possible D gene (6 bases). The CDR3 is 13 amino acids. V was cut by 6 bases and J by 3 bases, with 12 bases left in between. Looked up from germline, CDR1 is WSHSY and CDR2 is SAAADI. The CDR3 reads CASRERGGYEQYF. CDR3 nucleotides: TGCGCCAGCAGGGAGAGAGGGGGCTACGAGCAGTACTTC.

This sequence joins TRBV6-1 and TRBJ1-1; 8 bases match TRBD1. The germline V gene encodes CDR1 MNHNS and CDR2 SASEGT. Trimming removed 5 bases from V and 4 bases from J; junction bases left unmatched: 6. The CDR3 has 14 residues. The CDR3 spells CASSFTQGGTEAFF. CDR3 nucleotide sequence: TGTGCCAGCAGTTTCACACAGGGGGGCACTGAAGCTTTCTTT.

The chain employs TRBV15 and TRBJ2-5, with 11 bases fitting TRBD2. Germline loops: CDR1 LNHNV, CDR2 YYDKDF (reference sequence). The trim removed 8 bases at V and 4 bases at J, leaving 12 bases unmatched. The CDR3 sequence is 16 residues long. The CDR3 coding sequence is TGTGCCACCGGACAGCAACTAGCGGGAGCGGGAGAGACCCAGTACTTC. Translating gives CATGQQLAGAGETQYF.

This sequence joins TRBV6-1 and TRBJ2-2, with 7 bases that match TRBD1. Germline lookup yields CDR1 MNHNS and CDR2 SASEGT. The length of the CDR3 is 15 residues. The ends lost 2 bases at V and 1 base at J; junction bases unmatched: 1. CDR3 sequence (DNA): TGTGCCAGCAGTGAACGGACAGGGAACACCGGGGAGCTGTTTTTT. Protein: CASSERTGNTGELFF.

This clone showed up just a few times. The chain has TRBV7-9 and TRBJ2-7; D is perhaps TRBD2 (5 bases). Germline V gives CDR1 SEHNR, CDR2 FQNEAQ (reference sequence). V was pared by 6 bases and J by 3 bases, with 12 bases between. The CDR3 is made up of 13 amino acids. In DNA, the CDR3 is TGTGCCAGCAGGTGGGAAGGGAGCTACGAGCAGTACTTC. Residues: CASRWEGSYEQYF.

This chain uses TRBV11-2 with TRBJ2-1; 7 bases align to TRBD2. With V trimmed by 3 bases and J by 8 bases, 10 bases remained unmatched. This CDR3 is built from 15 residues. CDR1 and CDR2 (germline): SGHAT, FQNNGV. DNA of the CDR3: TGTGCCAGCAGCTTTTCCGCGGGGGTTAGGGATGAGCAGTTCTTC. Translated: CASSFSAGVRDEQFF. Using reference TRBV11-2 and TRBJ2-1 for the parts outside the CDR3, the full variable domain is EAGVAQSPRYKIIEKRQSVAFWCNPISGHATLYWYQQILGQGPKLLIQFQNNGVVDDSQLPKDRFSAERLKGVDSTLKIQPAKLEDSAVYLCASSFSAGVRDEQFFGPGTRLTVL.

This clone appeared a single time. As DNA, the CDR3 is TGTGCCAGCAGTGCGGACGGGGAACGCTACGAGCAGTACTTC. Translating gives CASSADGERYEQYF. This chain joins TRBV2 and TRBJ2-7; a weak D match, TRBD2 (5 bases). Per germline, CDR1 SNHLY and CDR2 FYNNEI. The length of the CDR3 is 14 residues. Trimming removed 4 bases from V and 3 bases from J, with 13 bases in between.

This clone was picked up one time. The CDR3 loop reads CASSELRESYEQYF. As DNA, the CDR3 is TGCGCCAGCAGTGAACTCCGGGAGTCCTACGAGCAGTACTTC. V gene TRBV10-2 combines with J gene TRBJ2-7; tentatively, D is TRBD2 (6 bases). Deletions cut 3 bases from V and 1 base from J, with 10 bases between. In germline, CDR1 is WSHSY, CDR2 SAAADI. CDR3 length: 14 amino acids.

The chain couples TRBV19 to TRBJ1-5, with D possibly matching TRBD1 (5 bases). The V gene lost 8 bases and the J gene lost 6 bases, with 14 bases spanning the gap. CDR3 length: 13 residues. CDR1 and CDR2 from the germline V gene are LNHDA and SQIVND (reference sequence). The CDR3 DNA reads as TGTGCCAGTTGTTGGGAGGGGAGTCAGCCCCAGCATTTT. Its protein product is CASCWEGSQPQHF.

This clone is deemed medium-sized. DNA for the CDR3: TGTGCCAGCAGGACAGCCTGGGACGAGCAGTACTTC. Translating gives CASRTAWDEQYF. The chain combines TRBV6-6 with TRBJ2-7; D may be TRBD1 (5 bases). CDR1 MNHNY and CDR2 SVGAGI come from the germline V gene (reference sequence). The V gene lost 6 bases and the J gene lost 5 bases, with 11 bases spanning the gap. The CDR3 length is 12 residues.

This chain uses TRBV2 with TRBJ2-7; maybe TRBD1 (6 bases). In germline, CDR1 is SNHLY, CDR2 FYNNEI. V lost 8 bases, J lost 3 bases, and 20 bases lay in between. The CDR3 is 15 residues long. The CDR3 spells CASRRDTLRGYEQYF. The CDR3 DNA is TGTGCCAGCCGCCGGGACACCCTGAGGGGCTACGAGCAGTACTTC.

There are a few counts of this clone. J is TRBJ2-2 and V is TRBV7-9, with 9 bases matching TRBD2. CDR1 SEHNR and CDR2 FQNEAQ come from the germline V gene (reference sequence). The CDR3 length is 15 residues. Unmatched junction bases numbered 14, after V lost 11 bases and J lost 7 bases. CDR3 protein: CASAVAGVNGGELFF. The CDR3 DNA reads as TGTGCCTCGGCGGTAGCGGGAGTAAATGGCGGGGAGCTGTTTTTT.

The rearrangement links TRBV10-1 to TRBJ2-5, with 7 bases fitting TRBD2. V lost 2 bases to trimming and J lost 5 bases; unmatched junction nucleotides: 2. CDR3 length: 13 residues. The V gene's germline CDR1 is WNHNN and CDR2 SYGVQD (reference sequence). The CDR3 protein is CASSEAGVETQYF. The CDR3 bases are TGCGCCAGCAGTGAGGCGGGAGTGGAGACCCAGTACTTC.

This clone was observed a few times. The J gene is TRBJ1-2, the V gene TRBV27, with 12 positions matching TRBD1. Trimming took 5 bases from V and 5 from J; bases not matched to a gene: 9. Germline CDR1 is MNHEY and CDR2 is SMNVEV (reference sequence). The CDR3 is made up of 16 amino acids. The CDR3 loop reads CASSLTGTGGAYGYTF. The CDR3 bases are TGTGCCAGCAGTCTAACCGGGACAGGGGGCGCTTATGGCTACACCTTC.

The chain combines TRBV7-2 with TRBJ2-3; 9 bases are a match to TRBD2. Germline lookup yields CDR1 SGHTA and CDR2 FQGNSA. Trimming took 8 bases from V and 0 from J; bases not matched to a gene: 6. CDR3 length: 15 residues. CDR3 sequence: CASLPAGGSTDTQYF. In DNA form, the CDR3 reads TGTGCCAGCTTGCCAGCGGGAGGAAGCACAGATACGCAGTATTTT.

The chain employs TRBV7-2 and TRBJ1-4; TRBD1 agrees at 11 bases. From germline, CDR1 is SGHTA and CDR2 FQGNSA. CDR3 length: 15 residues. After removal of 5 bases from V and 7 bases from J, the junction contained 6 bases not matched to a gene. The CDR3 DNA follows: TGTGCCAGCAGCCCCCAGGGACAGGGGGGTGAAAAACTGTTTTTT. It yields the protein CASSPQGQGGEKLFF. The full variable domain, rest sourced from reference TRBV7-2 and TRBJ1-4, is GAGVSQSPSNKVTEKGKDVELRCDPISGHTALYWYRQSLGQGLEFLIYFQGNSAPDKSGLPSDRFSAERTGGSVSTLTIQRTQQEDSAVYLCASSPQGQGGEKLFFGSGTQLSVL.

This clone was recorded a few times. The chain joins TRBV25-1 to TRBJ1-5; a weak D match, TRBD1 (5 bases). Trimming left V 1 base short and J 4 bases short, with 11 bases between. The germline V gene encodes CDR1 MGHDK and CDR2 SYGVNS. There are 15 residues in the CDR3. CDR3 sequence (DNA): TGTGCCAGCAGTGAATCTACTCCAGGGAATCAGCCCCAGCATTTT. Translated: CASSESTPGNQPQHF.

This clone was recorded only once. The V gene is TRBV13, the J gene TRBJ2-5; TRBD2 matches 15 bases. The CDR3 is 17 amino acids. V trimming: 3 bases; J trimming: 5 bases; junction bases outside the gene matches: 7. Germline values: CDR1 PRHDT, CDR2 FYEKMQ (reference sequence). This chain's CDR3 is CASSLGLAGGSEETQYF. CDR3 coding DNA: TGTGCCAGCAGCTTGGGACTAGCGGGAGGTAGTGAGGAGACCCAGTACTTC.

This sequence joins TRBV12-5 and TRBJ1-1; 7 positions agree with TRBD1. The germline gives CDR1 LGHNT, CDR2 FRNRAP. The CDR3 has 16 residues. J was trimmed by 3 bases and V by 4 bases; bases with no gene match: 11. In DNA form, the CDR3 reads TGTGCTAGTGGTTCCACGGCGACAGGGTGGGACACTGAAGCTTTCTTT. Amino acids: CASGSTATGWDTEAFF.